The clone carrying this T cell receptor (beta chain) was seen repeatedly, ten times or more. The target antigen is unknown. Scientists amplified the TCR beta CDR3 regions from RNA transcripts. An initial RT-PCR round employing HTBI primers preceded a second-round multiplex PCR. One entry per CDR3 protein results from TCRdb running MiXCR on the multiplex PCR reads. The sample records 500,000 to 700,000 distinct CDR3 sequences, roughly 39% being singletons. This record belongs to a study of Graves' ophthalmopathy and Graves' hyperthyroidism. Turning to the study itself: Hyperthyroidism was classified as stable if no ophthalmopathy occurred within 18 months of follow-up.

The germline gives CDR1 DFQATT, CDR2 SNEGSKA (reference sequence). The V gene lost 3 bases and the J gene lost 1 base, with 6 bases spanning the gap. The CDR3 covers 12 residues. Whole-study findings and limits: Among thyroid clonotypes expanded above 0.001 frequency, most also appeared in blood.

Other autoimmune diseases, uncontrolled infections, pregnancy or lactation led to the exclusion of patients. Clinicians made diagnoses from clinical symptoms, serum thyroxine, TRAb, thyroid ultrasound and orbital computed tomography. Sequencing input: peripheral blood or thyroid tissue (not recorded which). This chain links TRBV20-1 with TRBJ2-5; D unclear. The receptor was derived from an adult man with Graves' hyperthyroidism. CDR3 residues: CSASTVQETQYF. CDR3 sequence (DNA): TGCAGTGCTAGTACTGTCCAAGAGACCCAGTACTTC.